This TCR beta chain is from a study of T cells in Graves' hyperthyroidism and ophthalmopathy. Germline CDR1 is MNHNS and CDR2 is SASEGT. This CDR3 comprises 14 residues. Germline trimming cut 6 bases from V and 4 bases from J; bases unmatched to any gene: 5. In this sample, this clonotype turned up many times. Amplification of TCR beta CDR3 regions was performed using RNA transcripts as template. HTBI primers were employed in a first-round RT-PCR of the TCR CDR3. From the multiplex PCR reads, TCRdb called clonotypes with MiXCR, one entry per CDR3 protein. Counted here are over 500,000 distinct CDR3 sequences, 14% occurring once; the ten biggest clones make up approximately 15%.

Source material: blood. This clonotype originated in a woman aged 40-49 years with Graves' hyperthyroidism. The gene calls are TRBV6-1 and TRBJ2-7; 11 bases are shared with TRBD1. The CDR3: CASSGGTGGYEQYF. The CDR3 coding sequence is TGTGCCAGCAGCGGAGGGACAGGGGGGTACGAGCAGTACTTC.